The sequence of this T cell receptor (beta chain) was determined in a study of cytomegalovirus exposure and HLA in healthy donors. Turning to the study itself: An early data release held tens of millions of unique TCRs from HLA-typed donors. Study-level findings and limits: TCR beta chain V- and J-gene trimming was linked, in a later analysis, to a missense variant in DCLRE1C. Immune exposure information available was restricted to CMV serostatus.

The primer mix had 60 Vbeta and 13 Jbeta primers. Produced via immunoSEQ multiplex PCR; TCRdb's table is partial and in-frame only. This sample has 95,000 to 110,000 clones, with around 61% found just once. For this clone: As yet, its antigen is unknown.

The receptor was isolated from a woman in her forties or fifties in good health and CMV-seronegative. The specimen was PBMCs.

CDR3 residues: CASSLLASEYNEQFF. CDR3 nucleotide sequence: TGTGCCAGCAGCTTATTAGCAAGCGAATACAATGAGCAGTTCTTC. The J gene is TRBJ2-1, the V gene TRBV7-7; no definite D call. V was shortened by 2 bases and J by 4 bases, with 12 bases between the two germline ends. Germline V CDR1 and CDR2: SSHAT, FNYEAQ (reference sequence). The CDR3 is 15 amino acids.